This T cell receptor (beta chain) was sequenced for a study of blood T cells in healthy people across ages. Primers used in a second PCR of roughly 6 to 11 cycles were a sample-barcoded 5' primer and a J-beta primer mix. TCRdb recomputed calls from the 5' RACE reads with MiXCR, one row per CDR3 protein. This table has over 1,500,000 distinct CDR3 sequences, around 50% appearing once. The CDR3 consists of 14 residues. V lost 8 bases to trimming and J lost 9 bases; unmatched junction nucleotides: 13. Germline CDR1 SGHRS, CDR2 YFSETQ. Material: blood. This receptor was obtained from a woman aged 40 to 49 in good health. V and J are TRBV5-1 and TRBJ2-1, with TRBD1 matching over 8 bases. The CDR3 spells CASWTGNPKSEQFF. In nucleotides, the CDR3 is TGCGCCAGTTGGACAGGGAACCCTAAGAGTGAGCAGTTCTTC.